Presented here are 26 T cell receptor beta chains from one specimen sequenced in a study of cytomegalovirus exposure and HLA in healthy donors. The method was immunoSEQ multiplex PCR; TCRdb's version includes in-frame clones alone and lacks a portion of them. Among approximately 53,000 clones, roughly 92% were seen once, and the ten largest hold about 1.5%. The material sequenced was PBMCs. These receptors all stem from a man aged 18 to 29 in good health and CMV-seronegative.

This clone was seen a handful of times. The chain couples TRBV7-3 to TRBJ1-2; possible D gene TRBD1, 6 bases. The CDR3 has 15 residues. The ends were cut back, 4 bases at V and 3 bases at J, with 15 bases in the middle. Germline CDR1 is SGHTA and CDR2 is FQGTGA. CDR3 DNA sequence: TGTGCCAGCAGCTCCGGACCGGACAGCTACTATGGCTACACCTTC. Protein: CASSSGPDSYYGYTF.

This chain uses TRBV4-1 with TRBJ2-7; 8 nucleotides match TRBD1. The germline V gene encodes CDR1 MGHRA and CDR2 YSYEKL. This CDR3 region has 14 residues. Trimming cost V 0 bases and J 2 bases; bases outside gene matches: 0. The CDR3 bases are TGCGCCAGCAGCCAAGAACAGGGGGCCTACGAGCAGTACTTC. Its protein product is CASSQEQGAYEQYF.

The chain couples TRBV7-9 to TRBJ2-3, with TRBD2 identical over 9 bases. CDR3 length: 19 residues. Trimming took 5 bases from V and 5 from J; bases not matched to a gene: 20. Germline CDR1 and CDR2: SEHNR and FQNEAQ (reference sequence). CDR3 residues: CASSESGFFGGRAVDTQYF. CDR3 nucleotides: TGTGCCAGCAGCGAATCTGGTTTTTTCGGCGGGAGGGCCGTAGATACGCAGTATTTT.

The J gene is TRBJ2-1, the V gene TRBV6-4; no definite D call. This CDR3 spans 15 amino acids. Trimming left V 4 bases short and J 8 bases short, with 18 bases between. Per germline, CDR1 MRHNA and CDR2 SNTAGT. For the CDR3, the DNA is TGTGCCAGCAGTGCCTCTGCCCGAGGTTACCATGAGCAGTTCTTC. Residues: CASSASARGYHEQFF.

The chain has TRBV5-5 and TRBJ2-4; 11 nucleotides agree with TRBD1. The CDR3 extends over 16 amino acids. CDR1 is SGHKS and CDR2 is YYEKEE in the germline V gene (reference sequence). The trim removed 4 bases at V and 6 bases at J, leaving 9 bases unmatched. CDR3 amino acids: CASSPLGQGAGNIQYF. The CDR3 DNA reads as TGTGCCAGCAGCCCCCTCGGACAGGGGGCTGGAAACATTCAGTACTTC.

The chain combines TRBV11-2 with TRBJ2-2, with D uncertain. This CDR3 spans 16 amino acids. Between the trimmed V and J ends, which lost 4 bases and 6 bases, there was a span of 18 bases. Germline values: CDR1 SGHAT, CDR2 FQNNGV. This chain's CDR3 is CASSSESGLLAGELFF. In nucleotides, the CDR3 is TGTGCCAGCAGCTCCGAGAGTGGCCTCCTAGCCGGGGAGCTGTTTTTT.

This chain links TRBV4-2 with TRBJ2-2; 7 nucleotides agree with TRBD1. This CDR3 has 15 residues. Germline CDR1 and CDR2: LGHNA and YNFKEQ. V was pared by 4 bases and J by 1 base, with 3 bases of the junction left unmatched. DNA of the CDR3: TGTGCCAGCAGCCCGGGGACAGTGAACACCGGGGAGCTGTTTTTT. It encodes CASSPGTVNTGELFF.

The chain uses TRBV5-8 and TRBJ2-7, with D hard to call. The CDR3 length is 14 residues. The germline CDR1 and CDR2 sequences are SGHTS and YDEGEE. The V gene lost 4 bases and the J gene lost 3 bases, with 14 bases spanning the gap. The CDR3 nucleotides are TGTGCCAGCAGCCAAACAGCAATAAACTACGAGCAGTACTTC. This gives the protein CASSQTAINYEQYF. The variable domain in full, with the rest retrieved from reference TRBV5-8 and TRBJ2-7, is EAGVTQSPTHLIKTRGQQATLRCSPISGHTSVYWYQQALGLGLQFLLWYDEGEERNRGNFPPRFSGRQFPNYSSELNVNALELEDSALYLCASSQTAINYEQYFGPGTRLTVT.

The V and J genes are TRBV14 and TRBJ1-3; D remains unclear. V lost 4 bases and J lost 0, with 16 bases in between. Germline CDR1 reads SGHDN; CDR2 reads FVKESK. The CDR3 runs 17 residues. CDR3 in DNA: TGTGCCAGCAGCCCTCTCCCCCGCCCGGGCTCTGGAAACACCATATATTTT. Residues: CASSPLPRPGSGNTIYF.

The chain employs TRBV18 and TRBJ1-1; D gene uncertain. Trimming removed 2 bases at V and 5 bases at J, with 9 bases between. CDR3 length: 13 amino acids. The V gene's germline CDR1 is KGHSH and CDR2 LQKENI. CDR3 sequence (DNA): TGTGCCAGCTCACCAGTCCTTTCTACTGAAGCTTTCTTT. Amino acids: CASSPVLSTEAFF.

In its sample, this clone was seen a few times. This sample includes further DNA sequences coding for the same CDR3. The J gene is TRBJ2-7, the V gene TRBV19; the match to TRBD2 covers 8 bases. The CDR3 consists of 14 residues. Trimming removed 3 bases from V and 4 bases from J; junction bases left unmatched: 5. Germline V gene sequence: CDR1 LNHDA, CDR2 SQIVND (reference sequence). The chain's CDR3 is CASSISGSGYEQYF. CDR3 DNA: TGTGCCAGTAGTATCAGCGGGAGTGGGTACGAGCAGTACTTC.

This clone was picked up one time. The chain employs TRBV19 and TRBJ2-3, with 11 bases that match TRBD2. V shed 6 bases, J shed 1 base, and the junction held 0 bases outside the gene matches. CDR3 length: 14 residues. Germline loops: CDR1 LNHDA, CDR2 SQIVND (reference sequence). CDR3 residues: CASRTSGGTDTQYF. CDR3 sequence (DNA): TGTGCCAGTAGGACTAGCGGGGGCACAGATACGCAGTATTTT.

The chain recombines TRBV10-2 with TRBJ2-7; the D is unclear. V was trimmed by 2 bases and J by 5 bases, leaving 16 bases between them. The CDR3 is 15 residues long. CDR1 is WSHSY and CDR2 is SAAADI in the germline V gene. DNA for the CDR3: TGCGCCAGCAGTGAGCCGGCGGAGTATCCCCACGAGCAGTACTTC. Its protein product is CASSEPAEYPHEQYF.

DNA of the CDR3: TGTGCCAGCAGCCAGAACACCGGGGAGCTGTTTTTT. Translated, it gives CASSQNTGELFF. The chain links TRBV9 to TRBJ2-2, with no clear D. The CDR3 contains 12 residues. The germline V gene has CDR1 SGDLS and CDR2 YYNGEE. V lost 4 bases and J lost 1, with 2 bases in between.

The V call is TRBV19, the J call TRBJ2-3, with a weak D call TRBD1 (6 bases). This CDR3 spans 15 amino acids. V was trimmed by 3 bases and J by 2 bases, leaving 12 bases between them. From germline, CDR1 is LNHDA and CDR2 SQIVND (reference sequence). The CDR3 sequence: CASSIRAGATDTQYF. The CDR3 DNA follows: TGTGCCAGTAGTATTAGGGCAGGGGCCACAGATACGCAGTATTTT.

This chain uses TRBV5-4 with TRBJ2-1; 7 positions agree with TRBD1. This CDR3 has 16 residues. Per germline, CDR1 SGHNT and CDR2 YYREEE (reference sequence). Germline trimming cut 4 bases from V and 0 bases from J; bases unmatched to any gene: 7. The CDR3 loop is CASSRDRLSSYNEQFF. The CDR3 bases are TGTGCCAGCAGCCGGGACAGACTTAGCTCCTACAATGAGCAGTTCTTC.

The CDR3 DNA follows: TGTGCCTGGAGTCTCCGTCTCAGGGGGGACACTGAAGCTTTCTTT. Translated, it gives CAWSLRLRGDTEAFF. The chain combines TRBV30 with TRBJ1-1; 7 nucleotides match TRBD1. The germline V gene has CDR1 GTSNPN and CDR2 SVGIG (reference sequence). Trimming at V came to 2 bases and at J to 3 bases, leaving 9 bases not matched to a gene. The CDR3 extends over 15 amino acids.

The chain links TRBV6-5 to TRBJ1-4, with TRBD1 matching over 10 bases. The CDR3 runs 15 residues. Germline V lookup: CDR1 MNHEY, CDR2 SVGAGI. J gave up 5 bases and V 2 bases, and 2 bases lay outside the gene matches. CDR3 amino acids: CASSYKGQGNEKLFF. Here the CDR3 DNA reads TGTGCCAGCAGTTACAAGGGACAGGGGAATGAAAAACTGTTTTTT.

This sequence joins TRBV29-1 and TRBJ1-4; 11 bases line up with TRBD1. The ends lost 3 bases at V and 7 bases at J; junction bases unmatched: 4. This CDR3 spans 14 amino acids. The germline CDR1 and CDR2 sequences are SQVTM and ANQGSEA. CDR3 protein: CSVDYGTGGEKLFF. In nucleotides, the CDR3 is TGCAGCGTTGATTACGGGACAGGGGGTGAAAAACTGTTTTTT.

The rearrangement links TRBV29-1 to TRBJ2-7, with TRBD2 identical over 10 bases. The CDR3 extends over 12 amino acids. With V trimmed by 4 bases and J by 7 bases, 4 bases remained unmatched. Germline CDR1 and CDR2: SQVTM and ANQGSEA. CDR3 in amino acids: CSVASGSWEQYF. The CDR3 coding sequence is TGCAGCGTTGCTAGCGGGAGTTGGGAGCAGTACTTC.

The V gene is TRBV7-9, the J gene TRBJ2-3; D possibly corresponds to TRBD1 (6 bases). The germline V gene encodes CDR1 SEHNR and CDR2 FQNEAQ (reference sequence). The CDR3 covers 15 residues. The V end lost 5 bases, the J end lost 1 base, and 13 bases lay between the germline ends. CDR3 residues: CASSQGSERTDTQYF. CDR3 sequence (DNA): TGTGCCAGCAGCCAGGGGAGTGAGCGCACAGATACGCAGTATTTT.

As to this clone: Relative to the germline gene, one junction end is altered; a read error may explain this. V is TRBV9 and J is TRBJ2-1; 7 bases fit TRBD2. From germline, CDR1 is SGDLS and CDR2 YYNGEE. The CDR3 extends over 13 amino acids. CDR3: CASSASGLAAGVF. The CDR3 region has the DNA TGTGCCAGCAGCGCGTCGGGCCTCGCCGCGGGGGTCTTC.

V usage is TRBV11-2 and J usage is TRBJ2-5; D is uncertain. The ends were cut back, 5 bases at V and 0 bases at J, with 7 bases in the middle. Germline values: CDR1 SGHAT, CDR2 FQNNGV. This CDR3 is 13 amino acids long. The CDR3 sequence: CASSPLYQETQYF. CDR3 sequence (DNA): TGTGCCAGCAGCCCCTTGTACCAAGAGACCCAGTACTTC.

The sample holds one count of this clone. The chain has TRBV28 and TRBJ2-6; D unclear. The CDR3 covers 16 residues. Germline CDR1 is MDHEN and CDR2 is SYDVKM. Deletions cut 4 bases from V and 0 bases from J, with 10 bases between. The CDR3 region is CASSYQQSSGANVLTF. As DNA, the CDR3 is TGTGCCAGCAGTTACCAACAAAGCTCTGGGGCCAACGTCCTGACTTTC.

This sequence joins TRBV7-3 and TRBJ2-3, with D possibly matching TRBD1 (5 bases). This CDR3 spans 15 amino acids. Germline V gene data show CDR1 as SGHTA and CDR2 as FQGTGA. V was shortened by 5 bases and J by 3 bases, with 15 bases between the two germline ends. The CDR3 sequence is CASSPGWATTDTQYF. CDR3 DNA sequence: TGTGCCAGCAGCCCAGGGTGGGCTACGACAGATACGCAGTATTTT.

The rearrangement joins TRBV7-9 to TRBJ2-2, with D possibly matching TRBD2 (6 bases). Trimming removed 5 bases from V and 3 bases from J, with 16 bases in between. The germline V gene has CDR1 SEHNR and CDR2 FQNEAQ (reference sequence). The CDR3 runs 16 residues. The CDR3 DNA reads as TGTGCCAGCAGCCCCTTTTCGGGAGCCCACACCGGGGAGCTGTTTTTT. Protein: CASSPFSGAHTGELFF.